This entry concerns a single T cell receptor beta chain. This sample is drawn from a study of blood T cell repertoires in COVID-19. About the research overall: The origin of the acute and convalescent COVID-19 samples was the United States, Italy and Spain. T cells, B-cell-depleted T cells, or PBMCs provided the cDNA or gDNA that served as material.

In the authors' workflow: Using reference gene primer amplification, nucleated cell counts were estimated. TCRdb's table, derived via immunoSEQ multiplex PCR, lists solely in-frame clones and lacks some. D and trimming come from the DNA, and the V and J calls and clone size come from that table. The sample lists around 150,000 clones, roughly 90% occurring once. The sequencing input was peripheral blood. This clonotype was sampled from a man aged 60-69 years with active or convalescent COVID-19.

This CDR3 is CASSIYRGLNTEAFF. The CDR3 DNA reads as TGTGCCAGTAGTATTTACAGGGGGTTGAACACTGAAGCTTTCTTT. The chain is built from TRBV19 and TRBJ1-1; 8 bases line up with TRBD1. Germline V gives CDR1 LNHDA, CDR2 SQIVND (reference sequence). There are 15 residues in the CDR3. J gave up 0 bases and V 3 bases, and 3 bases lay outside the gene matches.